This T cell receptor beta chain came from a study of radiotherapy plus CTLA-4 blockade in lung cancer. Losses at the gene ends were 2 bases for V and 4 bases for J; bases not matched to a gene: 5. Germline CDR1 and CDR2: MNHEY and SVGAGI. This CDR3 is 15 amino acids long. Here immunoSEQ multiplex PCR was the method, and the copy in TCRdb shows in-frame clones only, minus some. The table has around 100,000 clones, roughly four fifths seen once. Sequencing used peripheral blood, obtained from a patient treated with radiotherapy plus ipilimumab. The clonotype comes from a human donor with non-small cell lung cancer that progressed on radiotherapy plus ipilimumab. Some clones in this sample may be carry-over from other donors' samples. The chain carries TRBV6-5 and TRBJ1-1, with TRBD1 matching 9 bases. The CDR3 nucleotides are TGTGCCAGCAGTTACGGACAGGGGTTCCGCACTGAAGCTTTCTTT. Translation: CASSYGQGFRTEAFF.